The next 6 T cell receptor beta chains were all read from a single sample in a study of spatial heterogeneity in lung cancer (dated by TCRdb to about 2019). Antigens for these TCRs are unknown. Overall study results and their limits: The tumor nonsynonymous mutation count correlated with the number of expanded intratumoral alpha and beta TCRs.

This specimen's time point label, per the study, means: sample taken at primary tumor resection. Libraries came from 5' RACE. Instrument on record: NextSeq 500. TCRdb reprocessed the public reads (quality trimming at Q25 with fastp, clone calling with MiXCR) and kept in-frame beta chains. Every CDR3 protein is listed once, alongside the most common genes and DNA of its rows. Here the sample has roughly 18,000 distinct CDR3 sequences; about 6.1% occur a single time. Clones ranked in the top ten supply approximately 10% of the sample. This specimen was lung tumor tissue, taken at surgery. The receptor set was obtained from a female donor with early-stage non-small cell lung cancer.

This clonotype showed up many times. Since it is a stray read in a library aimed at alpha chains, this beta chain has a size that is not meaningful. The rearrangement uses TRBV5-4 and TRBJ1-6; a possible D gene is TRBD1 (6 bases). The germline gives CDR1 SGHNT, CDR2 YYREEE (reference sequence). The V and J ends lost 0 bases and 8 bases respectively, with 9 bases between them. This CDR3 comprises 14 residues. The CDR3 loop is CASSLAQGDSPLHF. In DNA, the CDR3 is TGTGCCAGCAGCTTGGCACAGGGAGATTCACCCCTCCACTTT.

This clonotype was detected only a few times. This beta chain was picked up by a library intended for alpha chains and is off target, so its count carries little meaning. This chain uses TRBV10-2 with TRBJ1-1; 9 positions match TRBD1. V shed 6 bases and J 11 bases; nucleotides not matched to a gene: 10. Per germline, CDR1 WSHSY and CDR2 SAAADI. CDR3 size: 13 residues. The CDR3 DNA reads TGCGCCAGCAGCATCGGACAGGGGATGTACGCTTTCTTT. Protein product: CASSIGQGMYAFF.

On this clonotype itself: This beta chain is a stray sequence in a library constructed for alpha chains; its clone size is not meaningful. This chain uses TRBV5-1 with TRBJ2-3; 11 bases match TRBD2. Germline V gene data show CDR1 as SGHRS and CDR2 as YFSETQ. V dropped 4 bases and J dropped 4; count of bases not matched to a gene: 8. The CDR3 runs to 16 residues. The CDR3, as DNA: TGCGCCAGCAGCCCATCCGGGACTAGCGGCTCAGATACGCAGTATTTT. Amino acid sequence: CASSPSGTSGSDTQYF.

This clonotype was seen repeatedly, ten times or more. Found in a library prepared for alpha chains, this beta chain is an off-target read, and its abundance has little meaning. The genes are TRBV28 and TRBJ1-2; 8 bases match TRBD1. Per germline, CDR1 MDHEN and CDR2 SYDVKM. The CDR3 is made up of 12 amino acids. J gave up 6 bases and V 4 bases, and 1 base lay outside the gene matches. This CDR3 reads CASSSGGDGYTF. CDR3 bases: TGTGCCAGCAGTTCAGGGGGCGATGGCTACACCTTC.

A few counts support this clonotype. The size of this beta chain means little, since it is a stray read in a library made for alpha chains. V and J are TRBV12-3 or TRBV12-4 and TRBJ2-2; unclear D gene. The V end lost 5 bases, the J end lost 5 bases, and 6 bases lay between the germline ends. This CDR3 is built from 12 residues. The CDR3 DNA is TGTGCCAGCAGTCTCGGGACCGGGGAGCTGTTTTTT. Translating gives CASSLGTGELFF.

This clonotype was recorded many times. This beta chain turned up in a library designed for alpha chains; as an off-target read, its abundance says little. Here the CDR3 reads CSASPHFSGANVLTF. The CDR3 coding sequence is TGCAGTGCTAGCCCACATTTCTCTGGGGCCAACGTCCTGACTTTC. This chain connects TRBV20-1 to TRBJ2-6, with no clear D. V gave up 3 bases and J gave up 0 bases, with 9 bases separating them. Germline V CDR1 and CDR2: DFQATT, SNEGSKA (reference sequence). This CDR3 has 15 amino acids.